Here is one T cell receptor (beta chain) with its context. Its matching antigen is unknown. This sample is drawn from a study of OX40 agonist ivuxolimab in advanced cancers. This table comes from immunoSEQ multiplex PCR, and its TCRdb copy is limited to in-frame clones, with some not included. The table shows roughly 50,000 clones, with approximately 88% occurring only once. The junction had 13 bases not matched to a gene; V was cut back by 5 bases and J by 5 bases. This CDR3 comprises 16 residues. Per the germline V gene, CDR1 is SGHAT and CDR2 is FQNNGV. Study-wide results and caveats: With doses of 0.1 to 3.0 mg/kg, CD4+ and CD8+ blood T cells had undergone clonal expansion by week 6.

The TCR comes from an adult with an advanced solid tumor such as melanoma, head and neck, liver or kidney cancer. The V and J genes are TRBV11-2 and TRBJ2-5; 8 bases are shared with TRBD1. Here the sequenced sample was CD4+ or CD8+ T cells sorted from blood, taken in a trial of the OX40 agonist ivuxolimab. CDR3 coding DNA: TGTGCCAGCAGCAGCCCCGGGACAGGATTTAAGGAGACCCAGTACTTC. Its translation is CASSSPGTGFKETQYF. Looking up the rest from reference TRBV11-2 and TRBJ2-5 gives the full variable domain: EAGVAQSPRYKIIEKRQSVAFWCNPISGHATLYWYQQILGQGPKLLIQFQNNGVVDDSQLPKDRFSAERLKGVDSTLKIQPAKLEDSAVYLCASSSPGTGFKETQYFGPGTRLLVL.